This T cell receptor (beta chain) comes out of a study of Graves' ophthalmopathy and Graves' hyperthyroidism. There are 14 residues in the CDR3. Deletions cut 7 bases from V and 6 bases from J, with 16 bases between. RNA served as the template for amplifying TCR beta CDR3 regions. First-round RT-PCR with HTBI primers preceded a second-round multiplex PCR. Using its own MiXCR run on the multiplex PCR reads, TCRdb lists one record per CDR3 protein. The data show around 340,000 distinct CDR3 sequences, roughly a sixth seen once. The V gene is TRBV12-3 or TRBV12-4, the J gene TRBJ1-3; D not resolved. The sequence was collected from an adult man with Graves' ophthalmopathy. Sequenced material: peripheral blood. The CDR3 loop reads CASKLGEAPNTIYF. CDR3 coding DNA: TGTGCCAGCAAACTCGGGGAGGCCCCAAACACCATATATTTT.